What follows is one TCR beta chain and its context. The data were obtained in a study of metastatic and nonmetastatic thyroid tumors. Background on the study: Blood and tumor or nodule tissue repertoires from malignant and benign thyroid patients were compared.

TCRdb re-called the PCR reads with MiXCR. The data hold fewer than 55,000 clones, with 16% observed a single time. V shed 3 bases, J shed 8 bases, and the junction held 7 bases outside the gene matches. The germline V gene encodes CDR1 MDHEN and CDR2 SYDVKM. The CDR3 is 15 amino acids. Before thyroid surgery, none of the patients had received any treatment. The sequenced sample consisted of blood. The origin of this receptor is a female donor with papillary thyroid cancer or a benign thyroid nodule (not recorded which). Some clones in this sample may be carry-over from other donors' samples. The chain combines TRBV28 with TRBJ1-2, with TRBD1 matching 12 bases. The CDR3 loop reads CASSFRGQGAGGYTF. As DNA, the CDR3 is TGTGCCAGCAGTTTCCGGGGACAGGGGGCTGGCGGCTACACCTTC.